Listed here are 24 T cell receptor beta chains from one sample, sequenced in a study of siplizumab effects on memory and regulatory T cells. Sequenced by immunoSEQ multiplex PCR; TCRdb stores in-frame clones only, minus some. There are some 100,000 clones in the sample; 92% occur only once, and 0.75% lies in the top ten. The sequencing sample was made of Tregs sorted from blood. The receptors were gathered from a human donor in good health.

This chain joins TRBV19 and TRBJ1-3; D might be TRBD1 (6 bases). Germline values: CDR1 LNHDA, CDR2 SQIVND (reference sequence). This CDR3 comprises 14 residues. With 5 bases removed from V and 4 bases from J, the gap between germline ends came to 12 bases. In DNA, the CDR3 is TGTGCCAGTAGTTCGGGGGGCGTCGGAAACACCATATATTTT. Translation: CASSSGGVGNTIYF.

This clone was observed a single time. An end of the junction differs from the germline gene, which may be a read error. This chain connects TRBV5-1 to TRBJ2-1; TRBD2 agrees at 12 bases. Germline CDR1 SGHRS, CDR2 YFSETQ. The CDR3 covers 15 residues. Here the CDR3 reads CASSPVGLAGMTPIF. The CDR3 region has the DNA TGCGCCAGCAGCCCCGTAGGACTAGCGGGAATGACTCCGATCTTC.

This clone is a singleton in its sample. CDR3 nucleotide sequence: TGTGCCAGTAACCCCTCACAGGGGGCGAACACTGAAGCTTTCTTT. Its protein is CASNPSQGANTEAFF. The rearrangement links TRBV19 to TRBJ1-1, with 9 nucleotides matching TRBD1. Germline CDR1 and CDR2: LNHDA and SQIVND (reference sequence). The CDR3 runs 15 residues. V trimming: 7 bases; J trimming: 1 base; junction bases outside the gene matches: 7.

The rearrangement links TRBV4-1 to TRBJ2-3, with a possible D match to TRBD2 (5 bases). This CDR3 is 13 amino acids long. Germline V gives CDR1 MGHRA, CDR2 YSYEKL. Trimming took off 7 bases at V and 5 bases at J, with 13 bases between the two ends. CDR3 bases: TGCGCCAGCACCCCGATGGCGGGAGATACGCAGTATTTT. This encodes CASTPMAGDTQYF.

This chain uses TRBV5-1 with TRBJ1-1; no definite D call. V lost 0 bases and J 0 bases, leaving 6 bases between the germline ends. CDR1 SGHRS and CDR2 YFSETQ come from the germline V gene. There are 14 residues in the CDR3. For the CDR3, the DNA is TGCGCCAGCAGCTTGGTGCTAATGAACACTGAAGCTTTCTTT. It specifies CASSLVLMNTEAFF. The full variable domain, in which reference TRBV5-1 and TRBJ1-1 provide the parts outside the CDR3, is KAGVTQTPRYLIKTRGQQVTLSCSPISGHRSVSWYQQTPGQGLQFLFEYFSETQRNKGNFPGRFSGRQFSNSRSEMNVSTLELGDSALYLCASSLVLMNTEAFFGQGTRLTVV.

This chain uses TRBV29-1 with TRBJ1-1, with unresolved D. V was shortened by 5 bases and J by 6 bases, with 16 bases between the two germline ends. Germline CDR1 reads SQVTM; CDR2 reads ANQGSEA. The CDR3 is 13 amino acids. CDR3 sequence reads: CSVRAFSSAEAFF. Written as DNA, the CDR3 is TGCAGCGTTCGGGCTTTCAGCAGCGCTGAAGCTTTCTTT.

The chain carries TRBV7-9 and TRBJ2-7; the D call may be TRBD1 or TRBD2 (5 bases each). V lost 4 bases, J lost 0 bases, and 16 bases lay in between. CDR1 is SEHNR and CDR2 is FQNEAQ in the germline V gene (reference sequence). The CDR3 extends over 16 amino acids. CDR3 coding DNA: TGTGCCAGCAGCTACCTAGGGACCCAATTCTCCTACGAGCAGTACTTC. Its protein is CASSYLGTQFSYEQYF.

J is TRBJ1-2 and V is TRBV6-6; D is ambiguous. The CDR3 has 14 amino acids. Trimming removed 7 bases from V and 7 bases from J, with 19 bases in between. Germline assignment: CDR1 MNHNY and CDR2 SVGAGI (reference sequence). The CDR3 loop is CASTPRLKEGGYTF. The CDR3 DNA sequence: TGTGCCAGCACCCCCAGACTCAAGGAAGGTGGCTACACCTTC.

The chain recombines TRBV4-1 with TRBJ2-7; a possible D gene is TRBD1 (5 bases). The V gene lost 0 bases and the J gene lost 5 bases, with 17 bases spanning the gap. From germline, CDR1 is MGHRA and CDR2 YSYEKL. This CDR3 has 16 amino acids. The CDR3, as DNA: TGCGCCAGCAGCCAAGATTTATCACAGGCACTCCACGAGCAGTACTTC. It encodes CASSQDLSQALHEQYF.

The chain uses TRBV12-5 and TRBJ1-5, with TRBD1 matching 12 bases. The V gene's germline CDR1 is LGHNT and CDR2 FRNRAP. The junction had 2 bases not matched to a gene; V was cut back by 5 bases and J by 6 bases. The length of the CDR3 is 14 residues. The CDR3 is CASGPGQGAQPQHF. The CDR3 region has the DNA TGTGCTAGTGGTCCGGGACAGGGGGCTCAGCCCCAGCATTTT.

J is TRBJ1-2 and V is TRBV5-8; tentatively, D is TRBD1 (6 bases). V lost 1 base and J 8 bases, leaving 12 bases between the germline ends. Germline V gene lookup returns CDR1 SGHTS and CDR2 YDEGEE. This CDR3 contains 13 residues. The CDR3: CASSLTGATGYTF. The CDR3 DNA follows: TGTGCCAGCAGCTTGACGGGGGCAACAGGCTACACCTTC.

This clone showed up just once. This chain uses TRBV6-5 with TRBJ2-7, with D possibly matching TRBD1 (5 bases). V gave up 7 bases and J gave up 0 bases, with 10 bases separating them. The CDR3 spans 13 residues. The germline V gene encodes CDR1 MNHEY and CDR2 SVGAGI. The CDR3 here is CASTSTDSYEQYF. The CDR3 DNA reads as TGTGCCAGCACTTCGACAGACTCCTACGAGCAGTACTTC.

This clone appeared a single time. This chain uses TRBV7-9 with TRBJ2-6; TRBD1 matches 12 bases. CDR1 is SEHNR and CDR2 is FQNEAQ in the germline V gene (reference sequence). Losses at the gene ends were 4 bases for V and 2 bases for J; bases not matched to a gene: 6. The CDR3 has 18 amino acids. The DNA of the CDR3 is TGTGCCAGCAGCTGGGGACAGGGGGCGCACCCTGGGGCCAACGTCCTGACTTTC. Its protein product is CASSWGQGAHPGANVLTF. Complete variable domain (other parts from reference TRBV7-9 and TRBJ2-6): DTGVSQNPRHKITKRGQNVTFRCDPISEHNRLYWYRQTLGQGPEFLTYFQNEAQLEKSRLLSDRFSAERPKGSFSTLEIQRTEQGDSAMYLCASSWGQGAHPGANVLTFGAGSRLTVL.

The V and J genes are TRBV29-1 and TRBJ2-1; D call uncertain. The CDR3 has 14 residues. V gave up 7 bases and J gave up 2 bases, with 15 bases separating them. Per germline, CDR1 SQVTM and CDR2 ANQGSEA. CDR3 residues: CSARLGRTYNEQFF. For the CDR3, the DNA is TGCAGCGCCCGACTGGGAAGGACCTACAATGAGCAGTTCTTC.

This chain uses TRBV18 with TRBJ2-2; 8 positions match TRBD1. J was trimmed by 6 bases and V by 1 base; bases with no gene match: 4. The CDR3 contains 15 residues. The germline gives CDR1 KGHSH, CDR2 LQKENI. The CDR3 region is CASSPRQGSPGELFF. The CDR3 nucleotides are TGTGCCAGCTCACCACGACAGGGGAGCCCCGGGGAGCTGTTTTTT.

The rearrangement links TRBV30 to TRBJ1-3, with D tentatively TRBD1 (6 bases). This CDR3 contains 16 residues. V lost 8 bases and J lost 4, with 24 bases in between. CDR1 and CDR2 from the germline V gene are GTSNPN and SVGIG (reference sequence). CDR3 sequence: CAVGGLPNINGNTIYF. CDR3 sequence (DNA): TGTGCCGTAGGGGGACTTCCGAACATCAACGGAAACACCATATATTTT.

The chain joins TRBV5-1 to TRBJ2-2; D perhaps matches TRBD1 (5 bases). V dropped 5 bases and J dropped 3 bases, with 8 bases sitting between them. CDR3 length equals 13 residues. From germline, CDR1 is SGHRS and CDR2 YFSETQ. The CDR3 sequence: CASRGPDTGELFF. CDR3 nucleotides: TGCGCCAGCAGGGGGCCGGACACCGGGGAGCTGTTTTTT. The full variable domain, with the rest looked up from reference TRBV5-1 and TRBJ2-2, is KAGVTQTPRYLIKTRGQQVTLSCSPISGHRSVSWYQQTPGQGLQFLFEYFSETQRNKGNFPGRFSGRQFSNSRSEMNVSTLELGDSALYLCASRGPDTGELFFGEGSRLTVL.

This clone was seen just once. This chain joins TRBV30 and TRBJ1-1, with TRBD1 as a possible D gene (6 bases). In germline, CDR1 is GTSNPN, CDR2 SVGIG (reference sequence). The CDR3 runs to 12 residues. Deletions cut 3 bases from V and 4 bases from J, with 9 bases between. The CDR3 region is CAWSRGFTEAFF. DNA of the CDR3: TGTGCCTGGAGCAGGGGTTTCACTGAAGCTTTCTTT.

The chain employs TRBV5-1 and TRBJ1-5, with D unresolved. CDR1 and CDR2 from the germline V gene are SGHRS and YFSETQ. This CDR3 is built from 15 residues. V lost 3 bases, J lost 1 base, and 11 bases lay in between. CDR3 protein: CASSSQPGSNQPQHF. For the CDR3, the DNA is TGCGCCAGCAGCTCACAACCGGGCAGCAATCAGCCCCAGCATTTT.

The CDR3 nucleotides read TGTGCCAGCAGTTACTCCCCTAGCGGCTACAATGAGCAGTTCTTC. It specifies CASSYSPSGYNEQFF. The chain recombines TRBV6-5 with TRBJ2-1, with TRBD2 identical over 7 bases. With V trimmed by 0 bases and J by 3 bases, 2 bases remained unmatched. The CDR3 spans 15 residues. Germline V gives CDR1 MNHEY, CDR2 SVGAGI.

The chain carries TRBV7-8 and TRBJ1-5; D gene ambiguous. The CDR3 sequence is 15 residues long. V was clipped by 1 base and J by 0 bases, with 7 bases between them. Germline CDR1 reads SGHVS; CDR2 reads FQNEAQ. CDR3 loop: CASSLVQNSNQPQHF. DNA for the CDR3: TGTGCCAGCAGCTTAGTACAGAATAGCAATCAGCCCCAGCATTTT.

The rearrangement uses TRBV11-2 and TRBJ2-7, with a tentative D call TRBD2 (6 bases). Deletions cut 1 base from V and 4 bases from J, with 11 bases between. The CDR3 is 14 amino acids. The V gene's germline CDR1 is SGHAT and CDR2 FQNNGV. The CDR3 DNA is TGTGCCAGCAGCTTAGGCACCCGGGGGTACGAGCAGTACTTC. The encoded protein is CASSLGTRGYEQYF.

V and J are TRBV5-6 and TRBJ2-5; tentative D call: TRBD2 (5 bases). This CDR3 is built from 16 residues. V was cut by 4 bases and J by 5 bases, with 21 bases left in between. Germline loops: CDR1 SGHDT, CDR2 YYEEEE. This CDR3 is CASSPRVSLYRETQYF. For the CDR3, the DNA is TGTGCCAGCAGCCCGCGGGTCTCGCTATACCGGGAGACCCAGTACTTC.

The gene calls are TRBV28 and TRBJ2-1, with TRBD2 identical over 12 bases. CDR1 MDHEN and CDR2 SYDVKM come from the germline V gene. The CDR3 extends over 16 amino acids. V was clipped by 5 bases and J by 7 bases; unmatched bases: 9. Written as DNA, the CDR3 is TGTGCCAGCAGTACCCGGACTAGCGGGATTCTGAATGAGCAGTTCTTC. Translating gives CASSTRTSGILNEQFF. The variable domain in full, with the rest retrieved from reference TRBV28 and TRBJ2-1, is DVKVTQSSRYLVKRTGEKVFLECVQDMDHENMFWYRQDPGLGLRLIYFSYDVKMKEKGDIPEGYSVSREKKERFSLILESASTNQTSMYLCASSTRTSGILNEQFFGPGTRLTVL.